This TCR beta chain was identified during a study of OX40 agonist ivuxolimab in advanced cancers. Germline V gene sequence: CDR1 SEHNR, CDR2 FQNEAQ (reference sequence). The V and J ends lost 6 bases and 2 bases, in that order; junction bases with no gene match: 4. This CDR3 contains 15 residues. TCRdb's copy holds only in-frame clones and misses some; the assay was immunoSEQ multiplex PCR. The sample records some 81,000 clones, around 88% being singletons. This chain joins TRBV7-9 and TRBJ1-5; 10 positions match TRBD1. This clonotype was sampled from an adult with an advanced solid tumor such as melanoma, head and neck, liver or kidney cancer. The specimen comprised CD4+ or CD8+ T cells sorted from blood, sampled in a trial of the OX40 agonist ivuxolimab. CDR3 DNA: TGTGCCAGCAGTCCCGGACAGGGGGGCAATCAGCCCCAGCATTTT. The encoded protein is CASSPGQGGNQPQHF.